This T cell receptor beta chain was sequenced during a study of cytomegalovirus exposure and HLA in healthy donors. Study background: The 120 validation repertoires, a later analysis reported, used the same platform as the approximately 670 repertoires from the first cohort.

Sequencing was performed with immunoSEQ multiplex PCR; in TCRdb, only in-frame clones are kept and a portion is missing. Altogether about 75,000 clones are present, around 81% being singletons, with the ten largest covering around 3%. CDR1 is WNHNN, CDR2 SYGVQD, per germline (reference sequence). Trimming stripped 9 bases from V and 4 bases from J, with 21 bases between. The CDR3 is 15 amino acids. This clone was picked up a small number of times. Antigen: not known. Study-level points and caveats: Per published reports, the classifier diagnosed cytomegalovirus status with high specificity and sensitivity. TCR clusters originating in the first cohort tended to co-occur in the 120 validation repertoires, according to a later analysis. The majority of TCR sequences were rare, yet some public TCRs appeared in many donors.

J is TRBJ2-5 and V is TRBV10-1; D might be TRBD1 (6 bases). The origin of this receptor is a man aged 30-40 years in good health and CMV-seronegative. The specimen was PBMCs. CDR3 in DNA: TGCGCCAGGAGCCCAAGCTGGACAGACTTAGAGACCCAGTACTTC. This codes for CARSPSWTDLETQYF.